Below are 29 T cell receptor beta chains sequenced from a single sample in a study of HIV-infected children after antiretroviral therapy interruption. Treatment given: PENTA 11 planned treatment interruption arm or continuous ART arm. Unique molecular identifiers were included in an RNA-based 3' RACE TCR library. TCRdb itself ran the 3' RACE reads through MiXCR, one entry per CDR3 protein. The table has about 89,000 distinct CDR3 sequences, about 7% seen once. The specimen was CD45RA+ CD4+ T cells from PBMCs, pooled from several time points, collected from a donor given antiretroviral therapy, either interrupted or continuous. This sample's subset: naive CD4+ CD45RA+ CD45RO- T cells. The receptors stem from a pool of human donors with HIV.

This clonotype occurred many times. The chain joins TRBV10-3 to TRBJ2-7; D is uncertain. Germline V gene lookup returns CDR1 ENHRY and CDR2 SYGVKD. V dropped 7 bases and J dropped 5 bases, with 6 bases sitting between them. The CDR3 has 10 amino acids. The CDR3 sequence: CAINFDEQYF. CDR3 DNA: TGTGCCATCAATTTCGACGAGCAGTACTTC.

The rearrangement uses TRBV18 and TRBJ2-6; either TRBD1 or TRBD2 may fit D (5 bases each). Deletions cut 6 bases from V and 0 bases from J, with 15 bases between. CDR1 is KGHSH, CDR2 LQKENI, per germline. The CDR3 runs to 17 residues. The CDR3 spells CASSRGVPNSGANVLTF. The CDR3 bases are TGTGCCAGCTCCCGAGGGGTCCCCAACTCTGGGGCCAACGTCCTGACTTTC.

The gene calls are TRBV14 and TRBJ2-1, with D perhaps TRBD2 (6 bases). The ends were cut back, 1 base at V and 9 bases at J, with 10 bases in the middle. Germline CDR1 and CDR2: SGHDN and FVKESK. This CDR3 spans 13 amino acids. Written as DNA, the CDR3 is TGTGCCAGCAGCCAAGTCGGGACTGGTGAGCAGTTCTTC. Amino acid sequence: CASSQVGTGEQFF. Variable domain in full (rest from reference TRBV14 and TRBJ2-1): EAGVTQFPSHSVIEKGQTVTLRCDPISGHDNLYWYRRVMGKEIKFLLHFVKESKQDESGMPNNRFLAERTGGTYSTLKVQPAELEDSGVYFCASSQVGTGEQFFGPGTRLTVL.

This clonotype was recorded at least ten times. At one of its ends the junction is not consistent with the germline gene, which may arise from a read error. The chain links TRBV10-3 to TRBJ2-4; no definite D call. The CDR3 is made up of 13 amino acids. The V gene's germline CDR1 is ENHRY and CDR2 SYGVKD. The CDR3 DNA reads as TGTGCCAGCGGTGAACTCAGTCAAAACACCTTGTACTTT. Its translation is CASGELSQNTLYF.

The chain links TRBV19 to TRBJ2-1, with TRBD2 identical over 9 bases. Trimming took 1 base from V and 6 from J; bases not matched to a gene: 4. The CDR3 is 15 amino acids. Germline CDR1 reads LNHDA; CDR2 reads SQIVND (reference sequence). CDR3 residues: CASSIARTSANEQFF. CDR3 coding DNA: TGTGCCAGTAGTATAGCCCGGACTAGCGCCAATGAGCAGTTCTTC.

In its sample, this clonotype was seen many times. The rearrangement links TRBV29-1 to TRBJ2-3, with D uncertain. V dropped 8 bases and J dropped 1 base, with 10 bases sitting between them. Germline loops: CDR1 SQVTM, CDR2 ANQGSEA. The CDR3 contains 12 residues. CDR3 DNA: TGCAGCCCTCTATCGGGCACAGATACGCAGTATTTT. Encoded protein: CSPLSGTDTQYF.

The chain has TRBV6-1 and TRBJ2-3; TRBD2 agrees at 9 bases. The trim removed 1 base at V and 5 bases at J, leaving 13 bases unmatched. Germline CDR1 is MNHNS and CDR2 is SASEGT. CDR3 length equals 18 residues. The CDR3 protein is CASSEERGLASGKDTQYF. CDR3 in DNA: TGTGCCAGCAGTGAAGAAAGGGGACTAGCAAGTGGGAAAGATACGCAGTATTTT.

This clonotype was seen repeatedly, ten times or more. The chain couples TRBV7-9 to TRBJ1-1; D not resolved. Trimming left V 0 bases short and J 4 bases short, with 12 bases between. The CDR3 runs 15 residues. The V gene's germline CDR1 is SEHNR and CDR2 FQNEAQ (reference sequence). The CDR3 spells CASSLASQFATEAFF. CDR3 in DNA: TGTGCCAGCAGCTTAGCATCCCAGTTTGCCACTGAAGCTTTCTTT.

V usage is TRBV4-1 and J usage is TRBJ2-7; 11 bases fit TRBD1. V was pared by 1 base and J by 6 bases, with 2 bases of the junction left unmatched. The CDR3 has 14 amino acids. Germline V gene data show CDR1 as MGHRA and CDR2 as YSYEKL. The CDR3 region has the DNA TGCGCCAGCAGCCAAGCGGACAGGGGGCGCGAGCAGTACTTC. Translation: CASSQADRGREQYF.

This chain connects TRBV12-3 or TRBV12-4 to TRBJ2-3; TRBD2 is a possible D gene (6 bases). The CDR3 runs to 16 residues. The V end lost 6 bases, the J end lost 0 bases, and 16 bases lay between the germline ends. The CDR3 DNA is TGTGCCAGCAGCCCACCCGGGGGACCTAGCACAGATACGCAGTATTTT. Amino acids: CASSPPGGPSTDTQYF.

This clonotype was observed many times. J is TRBJ2-5 and V is TRBV12-3 or TRBV12-4; perhaps D is TRBD1 or TRBD2 (6 bases each). V was cut by 3 bases and J by 5 bases, with 16 bases left in between. CDR3 length equals 15 residues. The CDR3 is CASSFGGPSGETQYF. The CDR3 DNA sequence: TGTGCCAGCAGTTTTGGGGGGCCCAGCGGTGAGACCCAGTACTTC.

This clonotype was detected a few times. The CDR3 is CASTPGLYNEQFF. The CDR3 coding sequence is TGTGCCAGTACCCCGGGACTATACAATGAGCAGTTCTTC. V gene TRBV19 combines with J gene TRBJ2-1, with 7 bases that match TRBD2. J gave up 4 bases and V 7 bases, and 4 bases lay outside the gene matches. Germline CDR1 reads LNHDA; CDR2 reads SQIVND (reference sequence). This CDR3 contains 13 residues. The full variable domain, in which reference TRBV19 and TRBJ2-1 provide the parts outside the CDR3, is DGGITQSPKYLFRKEGQNVTLSCEQNLNHDAMYWYRQDPGQGLRLIYYSQIVNDFQKGDIAEGYSVSREKKESFPLTVTSAQKNPTAFYLCASTPGLYNEQFFGPGTRLTVL.

There are many counts of this clonotype. This chain joins TRBV7-9 and TRBJ2-1; TRBD2 agrees at 9 bases. The CDR3 spans 16 residues. Looked up from germline, CDR1 is SEHNR and CDR2 is FQNEAQ (reference sequence). The trim removed 5 bases at V and 4 bases at J, leaving 9 bases unmatched. In DNA, the CDR3 is TGTGCCAGCAGCACAACAGCGGGAGGAGCATACAATGAGCAGTTCTTC. Translation: CASSTTAGGAYNEQFF.

This chain joins TRBV29-1 and TRBJ2-3; TRBD1 matches at 10 bases. Germline V gene sequence: CDR1 SQVTM, CDR2 ANQGSEA. V trimming: 7 bases; J trimming: 0 bases; junction bases outside the gene matches: 4. The CDR3 runs to 14 residues. CDR3 sequence reads: CSGRTGGSTDTQYF. As DNA, the CDR3 is TGCAGCGGGCGGACAGGGGGGAGCACAGATACGCAGTATTTT.

This clonotype was observed many times. V usage is TRBV6-6 and J usage is TRBJ2-7; possibly TRBD1 for D (5 bases). V was pared by 6 bases and J by 5 bases, with 23 bases between. CDR1 is MNHNY, CDR2 SVGAGI, per germline (reference sequence). The CDR3 consists of 16 residues. DNA for the CDR3: TGTGCCAGCAGCCGCCCGACGACGACAGCAACCCACGAGCAGTACTTC. Translated: CASSRPTTTATHEQYF.

This clonotype came up many times. V usage is TRBV5-1 and J usage is TRBJ2-3; no firm D call. CDR1 and CDR2 from the germline V gene are SGHRS and YFSETQ. CDR3 length equals 16 residues. V gave up 4 bases and J gave up 4 bases, with 19 bases separating them. The CDR3 DNA reads TGCGCCAGCAGCCTTCTTTTTGATAGCACATCAGATACGCAGTATTTT. Protein: CASSLLFDSTSDTQYF.

CDR3 residues: CASSPQDRGDETQYF. CDR3 nucleotides: TGCGCCAGCAGCCCCCAGGACAGGGGAGACGAGACCCAGTACTTC. The genes are TRBV5-1 and TRBJ2-5; the match to TRBD1 covers 9 bases. With 4 bases clipped from V and 5 bases from J, the junction kept 9 bases outside the gene matches. CDR1 is SGHRS and CDR2 is YFSETQ in the germline V gene. The CDR3 runs 15 residues.

This clonotype was picked up a small number of times. This chain's CDR3 is CSASQNRGGSNQPQHF. CDR3 DNA: TGCAGTGCTAGCCAAAACAGGGGAGGCAGCAATCAGCCCCAGCATTTT. The rearrangement links TRBV20-1 to TRBJ1-5, with 7 bases fitting TRBD1. CDR1 and CDR2 (germline): DFQATT, SNEGSKA (reference sequence). This CDR3 is 16 amino acids long. The V and J ends lost 3 bases and 1 base, in that order; junction bases with no gene match: 9.

The V gene is TRBV20-1, the J gene TRBJ2-1, with TRBD2 identical over 8 bases. The CDR3 contains 16 residues. Germline V gene sequence: CDR1 DFQATT, CDR2 SNEGSKA (reference sequence). The V segment lost 2 bases and the J segment 7 bases; nucleotides outside the gene matches: 13. The CDR3 sequence is CSARMTGGGIINEQFF. In nucleotides, the CDR3 is TGCAGTGCTAGAATGACCGGGGGGGGGATAATTAATGAGCAGTTCTTC.

This clonotype was counted many times. The germline gene is not matched at one end of the junction; a read error may be the cause. The V call is TRBV13, the J call TRBJ2-4; D may be TRBD2 (6 bases). This CDR3 region has 14 residues. CDR1 and CDR2 from the germline V gene are PRHDT and FYEKMQ (reference sequence). The CDR3 region is CASSLGGSQNTLYF. In nucleotides, the CDR3 is TGTGCCAGCTCTCTCGGGGGTAGTCAAAACACCTTGTACTTT. Full variable domain (missing parts from reference TRBV13 and TRBJ2-4): AAGVIQSPRHLIKEKRETATLKCYPIPRHDTVYWYQQGPGQDPQFLISFYEKMQSDKGSIPDRFSAQQFSDYHSELNMSSLELGDSALYFCASSLGGSQNTLYFGAGTRLSVL.

This clonotype appeared many times. The chain employs TRBV30 and TRBJ2-4; 7 nucleotides align to TRBD1. The CDR3 loop spans 15 amino acids. The V gene's germline CDR1 is GTSNPN and CDR2 SVGIG (reference sequence). The trim removed 0 bases at V and 3 bases at J, leaving 5 bases unmatched. Here the CDR3 reads CAWSVRGLVKNIQYF. CDR3 nucleotides: TGTGCCTGGAGTGTAAGGGGGCTGGTCAAAAACATTCAGTACTTC.

This clonotype was seen ten or more times. This sequence joins TRBV5-1 and TRBJ2-5; D is uncertain. The CDR3 spans 13 residues. Trimming removed 0 bases at V and 4 bases at J, with 7 bases between. Germline loops: CDR1 SGHRS, CDR2 YFSETQ. For the CDR3, the DNA is TGCGCCAGCAGCTTGGGCCCGGGAGAGACCCAGTACTTC. Protein product: CASSLGPGETQYF.

This clonotype was seen ten or more times. The chain links TRBV20-1 to TRBJ1-5, with D possibly matching TRBD1 (5 bases). Germline V gene lookup returns CDR1 DFQATT and CDR2 SNEGSKA (reference sequence). This CDR3 has 16 residues. Trimming cost V 3 bases and J 3 bases, with 18 bases left between them. The CDR3 DNA reads TGCAGTGCTAGTAGGTCCGGGACTAACTTCAATCAGCCCCAGCATTTT. Protein product: CSASRSGTNFNQPQHF.

This clonotype was detected many times. The J gene is TRBJ2-7, the V gene TRBV10-3, with 12 bases aligning to TRBD1. V shed 2 bases, J shed 7 bases, and the junction held 12 bases outside the gene matches. This CDR3 comprises 17 residues. Germline CDR1 reads ENHRY; CDR2 reads SYGVKD. The CDR3 loop reads CAISERETGTGGLEQYF. CDR3 nucleotides: TGTGCCATCAGTGAGAGGGAAACCGGGACAGGGGGCCTTGAGCAGTACTTC.

This clonotype was picked up a small number of times. V and J are TRBV5-1 and TRBJ2-1; 10 nucleotides match TRBD1. Germline V gene lookup returns CDR1 SGHRS and CDR2 YFSETQ. The CDR3 spans 13 residues. The V gene end was trimmed by 4 bases and the J gene end by 8 bases; junction bases not matched to a gene: 3. This chain's CDR3 is CASSQGQGYEQFF. In nucleotides, the CDR3 is TGCGCCAGCAGCCAGGGACAGGGGTATGAGCAGTTCTTC.

Details on this clonotype: A read error is possible here, since a much larger clone lies one base away. The V and J genes are TRBV5-6 and TRBJ2-3; TRBD2 matches at 7 bases. Germline V gene data show CDR1 as SGHDT and CDR2 as YYEEEE. The CDR3 totals 16 residues. CDR3 sequence reads: CVSSFLTSRSTDTQYF. In nucleotides, the CDR3 is TGTGTCAGCAGCTTCCTGACTAGCCGTAGCACAGATACGCAGTATTTT. The whole variable domain, filled in from reference TRBV5-6 and TRBJ2-3, reads DAGVTQSPTHLIKTRGQQVTLRCSPKSGHDTVSWYQQALGQGPQFIFQYYEEEERQRGNFPDRFSGHQFPNYSSELNVNALLLGDSALYLCVSSFLTSRSTDTQYFGPGTRLTVL.

This clonotype appeared many times. This rearrangement joins TRBV10-2 to TRBJ1-2; D is unclear. V lost 2 bases, J lost 6 bases, and 16 bases lay in between. Germline lookup yields CDR1 WSHSY and CDR2 SAAADI. The CDR3 has 15 residues. The CDR3 is CASSERAVSGHGYTF. The CDR3 DNA reads as TGCGCCAGCAGTGAGCGGGCCGTTTCTGGACATGGCTACACCTTC.

This clonotype has at least ten counts. The chain recombines TRBV27 with TRBJ2-7, with 9 nucleotides matching TRBD2. Germline V gene data show CDR1 as MNHEY and CDR2 as SMNVEV (reference sequence). The CDR3 runs to 13 residues. V shed 8 bases, J shed 4 bases, and the junction held 6 bases outside the gene matches. The CDR3 is CASVGLAGYEQYF. CDR3 DNA: TGTGCCAGCGTTGGCCTAGCGGGGTACGAGCAGTACTTC.

This clonotype occurred many times. The V gene is TRBV5-1, the J gene TRBJ2-1, with 11 bases matching TRBD2. The CDR3 loop spans 16 amino acids. V dropped 4 bases and J dropped 7; count of bases not matched to a gene: 10. The germline V gene has CDR1 SGHRS and CDR2 YFSETQ. DNA for the CDR3: TGCGCCAGCAGCCCGATAAATAGCGGGGGGGCAAATGAGCAGTTCTTC. It translates to CASSPINSGGANEQFF. The full variable domain, completed using reference TRBV5-1 and TRBJ2-1, is KAGVTQTPRYLIKTRGQQVTLSCSPISGHRSVSWYQQTPGQGLQFLFEYFSETQRNKGNFPGRFSGRQFSNSRSEMNVSTLELGDSALYLCASSPINSGGANEQFFGPGTRLTVL.